One sample yielded the 12 T cell receptor beta chains listed below, sequenced in a study of blood T cell repertoires in COVID-19. Data came from immunoSEQ multiplex PCR; TCRdb stores just in-frame clones and leaves some out. The data show 350,000 to 450,000 clones, 85% seen once. The specimen sequenced was peripheral blood. The source of these receptors is a woman between 18 and 30 years old with acute or convalescent COVID-19.

The CDR3 loop is CASSQGQGRAIEQFF. The CDR3 nucleotides read TGTGCCAGCAGCCAAGGACAGGGAAGAGCGATTGAGCAGTTCTTC. The chain is built from TRBV4-2 and TRBJ2-1, with TRBD1 matching over 7 bases. J lost 9 bases, V lost 1 base, and 9 bases had no gene match. CDR1 LGHNA and CDR2 YNFKEQ come from the germline V gene. This CDR3 has 15 residues.

V gene TRBV5-1 combines with J gene TRBJ2-2, with 7 bases fitting TRBD1. The germline V gene encodes CDR1 SGHRS and CDR2 YFSETQ. The junction had 5 bases not matched to a gene; V was cut back by 3 bases and J by 0 bases. The CDR3 sequence is 16 residues long. The CDR3 loop is CASSSPTGTNTGELFF. Here the CDR3 DNA reads TGCGCCAGCAGCTCCCCGACAGGGACGAACACCGGGGAGCTGTTTTTT.

Worth noting for this clone: Germline and junction disagree at one end, which may indicate a read error. V gene TRBV6-6 combines with J gene TRBJ1-1; D not certain. Germline-derived CDR1 and CDR2 are MNHNY and SVGAGI (reference sequence). This CDR3 contains 15 residues. The CDR3, as DNA: TGTGCCAGCAGCCTCGCCGAGGAATTGAAGACTGAAGCTTTCTTT. The encoded protein is CASSLAEELKTEAFF.

The chain links TRBV19 to TRBJ2-7, with TRBD2 matching over 8 bases. The CDR3 is 15 amino acids. The junction had 5 bases not matched to a gene; V was cut back by 3 bases and J by 1 base. CDR1 and CDR2 from the germline V gene are LNHDA and SQIVND (reference sequence). The CDR3 region has the DNA TGTGCCAGTAGTATTGGGGCTAGCGGGTCCTACGAGCAGTACTTC. Translation: CASSIGASGSYEQYF.

The V gene is TRBV27, the J gene TRBJ1-4, with a weak D call TRBD1 (6 bases). Germline-derived CDR1 and CDR2 are MNHEY and SMNVEV (reference sequence). V was cut by 7 bases and J by 8 bases, with 20 bases left in between. CDR3 length: 15 amino acids. The CDR3 region is CASTNLRDNFEKLFF. CDR3 coding DNA: TGTGCCAGCACTAACCTCCGGGACAATTTCGAAAAACTGTTTTTT.

This chain connects TRBV3-1 (or the pseudogene TRBV3-2) to TRBJ1-4, with 7 bases identical to TRBD1. The CDR3 covers 17 residues. With V trimmed by 4 bases and J by 0 bases, 8 bases remained unmatched. CDR1 and CDR2 (germline): LGHDT, YNNKEL (reference sequence). The DNA of the CDR3 is TGTGCCAGCAGCCCTCCCGGGACAGCTTCAACTAATGAAAAACTGTTTTTT. It codes for CASSPPGTASTNEKLFF.

This clone was detected once. The chain uses TRBV19 and TRBJ2-2; tentative D call: TRBD2 (5 bases). Germline V gene lookup returns CDR1 LNHDA and CDR2 SQIVND (reference sequence). Trimming took off 1 base at V and 4 bases at J, with 13 bases between the two ends. The CDR3 runs to 16 residues. The CDR3 DNA reads as TGTGCCAGTAGTATAGCGTTTATCGGGGTCACCGGGGAGCTGTTTTTT. Protein: CASSIAFIGVTGELFF. Complete variable domain (other parts from reference TRBV19 and TRBJ2-2): DGGITQSPKYLFRKEGQNVTLSCEQNLNHDAMYWYRQDPGQGLRLIYYSQIVNDFQKGDIAEGYSVSREKKESFPLTVTSAQKNPTAFYLCASSIAFIGVTGELFFGEGSRLTVL.

This chain uses TRBV5-6 with TRBJ2-7; 7 bases map to TRBD1. The V segment lost 1 base and the J segment 6 bases; nucleotides outside the gene matches: 13. Germline V gene sequence: CDR1 SGHDT, CDR2 YYEEEE. The length of the CDR3 is 16 residues. The DNA for the CDR3 is TGTGCCAGCAGCTTGTCCCCAGCCCCCACAGGGGCCGAGCAGTACTTC. Translating gives CASSLSPAPTGAEQYF.

This rearrangement joins TRBV19 to TRBJ1-2, with 10 bases identical to TRBD1. This CDR3 comprises 12 residues. V shed 9 bases, J shed 8 bases, and the junction held 6 bases outside the gene matches. CDR1 and CDR2 from the germline V gene are LNHDA and SQIVND (reference sequence). The DNA for the CDR3 is TGTGCCAGCGCGGGACAGGGGTACGGCTACACCTTC. Translation gives CASAGQGYGYTF. The full variable domain, its missing parts supplied by reference TRBV19 and TRBJ1-2, is DGGITQSPKYLFRKEGQNVTLSCEQNLNHDAMYWYRQDPGQGLRLIYYSQIVNDFQKGDIAEGYSVSREKKESFPLTVTSAQKNPTAFYLCASAGQGYGYTFGSGTRLTVV.

This chain links TRBV27 with TRBJ2-1, with D unclear. Germline V gives CDR1 MNHEY, CDR2 SMNVEV (reference sequence). The CDR3 consists of 14 residues. Trimming took 5 bases from V and 1 from J, leaving 9 bases between them. The CDR3 is CASSQAASYNEQFF. CDR3 in DNA: TGTGCCAGCAGTCAGGCCGCGTCCTACAATGAGCAGTTCTTC.

This chain uses TRBV4-2 with TRBJ2-2, with TRBD2 identical over 7 bases. This CDR3 region has 16 residues. Germline values: CDR1 LGHNA, CDR2 YNFKEQ. V was clipped by 0 bases and J by 9 bases; unmatched bases: 10. The chain's CDR3 is CASSQDRAGPLRELFF. The CDR3 DNA is TGTGCCAGCAGCCAAGATAGAGCGGGACCTTTAAGGGAGCTGTTTTTT.

This chain joins TRBV28 and TRBJ1-4; no clear D. Trimming removed 1 base at V and 0 bases at J, with 9 bases between. Germline V gene data show CDR1 as MDHEN and CDR2 as SYDVKM. The CDR3 extends over 16 amino acids. The CDR3 DNA reads TGTGCCAGCAGTTTATCTCCGGGATCAACTAATGAAAAACTGTTTTTT. This translates into CASSLSPGSTNEKLFF.